These T cell receptor beta chains were read from a single sample in a study of cytomegalovirus exposure and HLA in healthy donors. The method was immunoSEQ multiplex PCR; TCRdb's version includes in-frame clones alone and lacks a portion of them. The profile shows 150,000 to 200,000 clones, 68% of them singletons. Material for sequencing was PBMCs. Receptors originate from a man aged 50 to 60 in good health and CMV-seronegative. CDR3s include the opening cysteine and the closing phenylalanine or tryptophan. Fields, in order: clone size, J gene, D gene, V gene, CDR3 protein, CDR3 DNA. A D gene is named only where the DNA matches it firmly. Clone size is given for some rows only: seen once, a few or many times, or a class if the clone is expanded.

>few|TRBJ2-1|NA|TRBV21-1
CASSKADSAYNEQFF
TGTGCCAGCAGCAAAGCTGATAGCGCGTACAATGAGCAGTTCTTC
>once|TRBJ1-2|NA|TRBV7-2
CASSSTRVRYERLTYGYTF
TGTGCCAGCAGCTCTACACGGGTGAGGTACGAGAGATTGACTTATGGCTACACCTTC
>NA|TRBJ2-1|TRBD2|TRBV6-5
CASSKLAGVYNEQFF
TGTGCCAGCAGTAAGCTAGCGGGGGTATACAATGAGCAGTTCTTC
>once|TRBJ1-1|NA|TRBV9
CASSVGSGFAEAFF
TGTGCCAGCAGCGTAGGATCAGGGTTCGCTGAAGCTTTCTTT
>NA|TRBJ2-7|NA|TRBV10-3
CAISESRGSEQYF
TGTGCCATCAGTGAGTCTAGGGGATCCGAGCAGTACTTC
>NA|TRBJ1-2|NA|TRBV7-6
CASSLARDSHYGYTF
TGTGCCAGCAGCTTAGCGCGGGATTCTCACTATGGCTACACCTTC
>NA|TRBJ1-2|NA|TRBV18
CASSPGQLYGYTF
TGTGCCAGCTCACCCGGACAGCTCTATGGCTACACCTTC
>few|TRBJ1-2|NA|TRBV6-1
CASSEARGYGYTF
TGTGCCAGCAGTGAAGCAAGGGGGTACGGCTACACCTTC
>few|TRBJ2-2|NA|TRBV7-3
CATRSGGELFF
TGTGCCACCAGGTCGGGCGGGGAGCTGTTTTTT
>few|TRBJ2-7|NA|TRBV6-1
CASSARQDKVYEQYF
TGTGCCAGCAGTGCGAGACAGGACAAAGTCTACGAGCAGTACTTC
>NA|TRBJ1-3|NA|TRBV6-5
CASSKGGGGGNTIYF
TGTGCCAGCAGTAAGGGGGGGGGAGGAGGAAACACCATATATTTT
>few|TRBJ1-5|NA|TRBV5-1
CASSLSGEAGQPQHF
TGCGCCAGCAGCTTGAGTGGGGAGGCGGGTCAGCCCCAGCATTTT
>NA|TRBJ1-2|NA|TRBV9
CASSVETGGSYGYTF
TGTGCCAGCAGCGTGGAGACAGGAGGTAGCTATGGCTACACCTTC
>NA|TRBJ2-7|TRBD1|TRBV27
CASKSVDRAYEQYF
TGTGCCAGCAAGTCCGTCGACAGGGCCTACGAGCAGTACTTC
>NA|TRBJ2-1|NA|TRBV5-1
CASSIYNEQFF
TGCGCCAGCAGCATATACAATGAGCAGTTCTTC
>NA|TRBJ1-6|NA|TRBV18
CASSGPGTKNYNSPLHF
TGTGCCAGCTCAGGACCCGGGACTAAAAACTATAATTCACCCCTCCACTTT
>NA|TRBJ1-1|TRBD1|TRBV5-1
CASSDRTGRIAFF
TGCGCCAGCAGCGATAGGACAGGGAGGATAGCTTTCTTT
>NA|TRBJ2-3|TRBD2|TRBV6-1
CASRKGLASDTQYF
TGTGCCAGCAGGAAAGGACTAGCATCAGATACGCAGTATTTT
>NA|TRBJ1-2|NA|TRBV5-1
CASSSGGAEGYTF
TGCGCCAGCAGCTCTGGGGGGGCAGAAGGCTACACCTTC
>NA|TRBJ1-2|TRBD1|TRBV28
CASSFPGQAYTF
TGTGCCAGCAGTTTCCCCGGACAGGCGTACACCTTC
>NA|TRBJ2-2|TRBD1|TRBV18
CASSLSGTANTGELFF
TGTGCCAGCTCACTTTCCGGGACAGCGAACACCGGGGAGCTGTTTTTT
>few|TRBJ1-3|NA|TRBV6-5
CASSSGQTSGNTIYF
TGTGCCAGCAGTTCTGGACAGACCTCTGGAAACACCATATATTTT
>NA|TRBJ2-1|NA|TRBV28
CASSSGGSSYNEQFF
TGTGCCAGCAGTTCAGGGGGGAGCTCCTACAATGAGCAGTTCTTC
>NA|TRBJ2-3|TRBD1|TRBV4-1
CASSQETTGPLDTQYF
TGCGCCAGCAGCCAAGAAACGACAGGGCCTTTGGATACGCAGTATTTT
>once|TRBJ2-1|NA|TRBV11-3
CASSSPPSQREQFF
TGTGCCAGCAGCTCCCCCCCCAGCCAGAGGGAGCAGTTCTTC
>once|TRBJ1-2|TRBD1|TRBV5-4
CASSFGQENYGYTF
TGTGCCAGCAGCTTTGGACAGGAAAACTATGGCTACACCTTC
>NA|TRBJ2-5|TRBD2|TRBV29-1
CSVASSGGQETQYF
TGCAGCGTTGCCTCTAGCGGGGGGCAAGAGACCCAGTACTTC
>NA|TRBJ2-5|NA|TRBV5-1
CASSLLSRELETQYF
TGCGCCAGCAGCTTGCTCTCTCGGGAGCTGGAGACCCAGTACTTC
>NA|TRBJ2-2|NA|TRBV7-2
CASSPGLGELFF
TGTGCCAGCAGCCCCGGACTTGGGGAGCTGTTTTTT
>NA|TRBJ1-4|TRBD1|TRBV4-2
CASSPGTGGIATNEKLFF
TGTGCCAGCAGCCCTGGGACAGGGGGGATTGCAACTAATGAAAAACTGTTTTTT
>NA|TRBJ1-6|TRBD1|TRBV6-1
CASSEAVTGASPLHF
TGTGCCAGCAGTGAAGCGGTGACAGGGGCTTCACCCCTCCACTTT
>NA|TRBJ2-3|NA|TRBV19
CASSPRRVIDTQYF
TGTGCCAGTAGTCCCCGCAGGGTGATAGATACGCAGTATTTT
>NA|TRBJ1-2|NA|TRBV15
CATSTRAGGYTF
TGTGCCACCAGCACGCGTGCAGGGGGCTACACCTTC
>NA|TRBJ2-7|NA|TRBV28
CASSLFQSSGEQYF
TGTGCCAGCAGTTTGTTCCAGTCTTCGGGGGAGCAGTACTTC
>NA|TRBJ2-3|TRBD2|TRBV19
CASSRLAGGIADTQYF
TGTGCCAGTAGTCGACTAGCGGGGGGGATAGCAGATACGCAGTATTTT
>NA|TRBJ2-2|TRBD1|TRBV5-4
CASSSGTGVTGELFF
TGTGCCAGCAGCTCCGGGACAGGGGTCACCGGGGAGCTGTTTTTT
>NA|TRBJ2-7|TRBD1|TRBV28
CASALAITGAGYEQYF
TGTGCCAGCGCATTGGCAATAACAGGGGCGGGCTACGAGCAGTACTTC
>NA|TRBJ2-4|NA|TRBV18
CASSPSGIVNKNIQYF
TGTGCCAGCTCACCATCAGGGATAGTGAACAAAAACATTCAGTACTTC
>few|TRBJ2-3|TRBD2|TRBV6-4
CASSDSGTSGTSGTDTQYF
TGTGCCAGCAGTGACTCAGGGACTAGTGGCACGTCGGGCACAGATACGCAGTATTTT
>NA|TRBJ2-3|NA|TRBV11-1
CASSSLGLGPFTDTQYF
TGTGCCAGCAGTTCTCTCGGACTTGGACCGTTCACAGATACGCAGTATTTT
>NA|TRBJ1-4|TRBD1|TRBV5-1
CASSTGQGAAKEKLFF
TGCGCCAGCAGCACCGGACAGGGGGCTGCAAAGGAAAAACTGTTTTTT
>NA|TRBJ1-1|NA|TRBV5-6
CASSLDRALVNTEAFF
TGTGCCAGCAGCTTGGACAGGGCTCTCGTAAACACTGAAGCTTTCTTT
>few|TRBJ2-1|TRBD1|TRBV5-1
CASHDRVGGEQFF
TGCGCCAGTCATGACAGGGTTGGTGGTGAGCAGTTCTTC
>NA|TRBJ2-1|NA|TRBV7-2
CASSLARPRVSYNEQFF
TGTGCCAGCAGCTTAGCTAGGCCCCGGGTCTCCTACAATGAGCAGTTCTTC
>NA|TRBJ1-2|TRBD1|TRBV28
CASRAPGTTGNGYTF
TGTGCCAGCAGGGCCCCCGGGACGACAGGGAACGGCTACACCTTC